This T cell receptor (beta chain) was recovered during a study of blood T cell repertoires in COVID-19. Study in general: T cells, B-cell-depleted T cells, or PBMCs supplied cDNA or gDNA.

Repertoires were generated with immunoSEQ multiplex PCR, while TCRdb's copy carries only in-frame clones and drops some. The sample includes fewer than 250,000 clones, 70% to 90% of them seen just once. Per the germline V gene, CDR1 is GTSNPN and CDR2 is SVGIG (reference sequence). The CDR3 is made up of 14 amino acids. Trimming pared 4 bases from V and 2 bases from J, leaving 14 bases between. The chain has TRBV30 and TRBJ1-2, with D possibly being TRBD1 (6 bases). Sequenced: peripheral blood. The clonotype was recovered from a man aged 35-49 years with acute or convalescent COVID-19. The CDR3 DNA reads as TGTGCCTGGAATCAACAGGGCTCGAACTATGGCTACACCTTC. The encoded protein is CAWNQQGSNYGYTF. The full variable domain, in which reference TRBV30 and TRBJ1-2 provide the parts outside the CDR3, is SQTIHQWPATLVQPVGSPLSLECTVEGTSNPNLYWYRQAAGRGLQLLFYSVGIGQISSEVPQNLSASRPQDRQFILSSKKLLLSDSGFYLCAWNQQGSNYGYTFGSGTRLTVV.